This TCR beta chain stems from a study of blood T cell repertoires in COVID-19. Study details: Researchers got acute and convalescent COVID-19 samples from the United States, Italy and Spain.

Methods used by the authors: The assay estimated nucleated cells by amplifying reference gene primers. TCRdb's copy holds only in-frame clones and misses some; the assay was immunoSEQ multiplex PCR. The V and J calls and clone size come from that table; D and trimming were worked out from the DNA. In the table there are 90,000 to 100,000 clones, around 85% of which are singletons. Germline-derived CDR1 and CDR2 are SEHNR and FQNEAQ (reference sequence). The ends lost 5 bases at V and 6 bases at J; junction bases unmatched: 8. This CDR3 has 15 residues. Sequencing was performed on peripheral blood. The TCR sequence derives from a woman aged 80 or over with acute or convalescent COVID-19. V gene TRBV7-9 combines with J gene TRBJ1-5; 9 nucleotides align to TRBD1. Written as DNA, the CDR3 is TGTGCCAGCAGCCCCAGCGGGACAGGGATTCAGCCCCAGCATTTT. Its protein product is CASSPSGTGIQPQHF.